This is a list of T cell receptor beta chains from one sample in a study of blood T cell repertoires in COVID-19. Produced via immunoSEQ multiplex PCR; TCRdb's table is partial and in-frame only. Among 350,000 to 500,000 clones listed, 70% to 90% were seen once. Sequencing was performed on PBMCs or T cells enriched from blood (not recorded which). These receptors were taken from a woman younger than 35 who had been exposed to COVID-19. Each CDR3 is given with its conserved first and last residue. Fields, in order: clone size, J gene, CDR3 length, V gene, D gene, CDR3 DNA, CDR3 protein. The D gene is left open where the match is weak. Clone sizes are given selectively: once, few, many, or a class where the clone is expanded.

>NA|TRBJ2-1|11|TRBV9|NA
TGTGCCAGCAGCGTATCGGTTGAGCAGTTCTTC
CASSVSVEQFF
>NA|TRBJ1-3|14|TRBV5-6|NA
TGTGCCAGCAGCTTCCCCGGTTTTGGAAACACCATATATTTT
CASSFPGFGNTIYF
>NA|TRBJ2-7|14|TRBV5-5|TRBD1
TGTGCCAGCAGCACGAGGACAGGGGTCGGTGAGCAGTACTTC
CASSTRTGVGEQYF
>NA|TRBJ2-5|13|TRBV13|NA
TGTGCCAGCAGCTACGGGGGTACGGAGACCCAGTACTTC
CASSYGGTETQYF
>NA|TRBJ1-1|14|TRBV27|NA
TGTGCCAGCAGTCCCCCGGGGTGGAACACTGAAGCTTTCTTT
CASSPPGWNTEAFF
>NA|TRBJ1-2|15|TRBV3-1/TRBV3-2|NA
TGTGCCAGCAGCCAAGTAGCAGGGAAAGGATATGGCTACACCTTC
CASSQVAGKGYGYTF
>few|TRBJ2-1|12|TRBV11-2|TRBD2
TGTGCCAGCAGCTTAGCGGGAGGGCGAGAGTTCTTC
CASSLAGGREFF
>NA|TRBJ2-7|20|TRBV6-1|TRBD1
TGTGCCAGCAGTGAAAGGTTCGCAGGACAGGGGGCGGTTAGCTCCTACGAGCAGTACTTC
CASSERFAGQGAVSSYEQYF
>NA|TRBJ1-5|15|TRBV7-6|NA
TGTGCCAGCAGCTTATCTCAGGGCCCCAATCAGCCCCAGCATTTT
CASSLSQGPNQPQHF
>once|TRBJ1-2|14|TRBV5-4|TRBD1
TGTGCCAGCAATGGGGACAGGGAGGGCTATGGCTACACCTTC
CASNGDREGYGYTF
>NA|TRBJ1-4|12|TRBV29-1|NA
TGCAGCGTGGGCAGAGCTAATGAAAAACTGTTTTTT
CSVGRANEKLFF
>NA|TRBJ2-7|14|TRBV28|NA
TGTGCCAGCAGTCCCCGACAGAAACCCTACGAGCAGTACTTC
CASSPRQKPYEQYF
>few|TRBJ1-1|14|TRBV28|NA
TGTGCCAGCAGCACCCCCTGGAGGAACACTGAAGCTTTCTTT
CASSTPWRNTEAFF
>NA|TRBJ2-1|15|TRBV5-1|NA
TGCGCCAGCAGCTTCGGCGGAAGCTCCTACAATGAGCAGTTCTTC
CASSFGGSSYNEQFF
>few|TRBJ2-7|13|TRBV11-1|NA
TGTGCCAGCAGCCCATCGGTCTCCTACGAGCAGTACTTC
CASSPSVSYEQYF
>NA|TRBJ1-1|15|TRBV14|NA
TGTGCCAGCAGCCAAGTCCAGGACATGAACACTGAAGCTTTCTTT
CASSQVQDMNTEAFF
>NA|TRBJ2-1|15|TRBV5-1|TRBD2
TGCGCCAGCAGCTTCGGACTAGCGGGAGTTGATGAGCAGTTCTTC
CASSFGLAGVDEQFF